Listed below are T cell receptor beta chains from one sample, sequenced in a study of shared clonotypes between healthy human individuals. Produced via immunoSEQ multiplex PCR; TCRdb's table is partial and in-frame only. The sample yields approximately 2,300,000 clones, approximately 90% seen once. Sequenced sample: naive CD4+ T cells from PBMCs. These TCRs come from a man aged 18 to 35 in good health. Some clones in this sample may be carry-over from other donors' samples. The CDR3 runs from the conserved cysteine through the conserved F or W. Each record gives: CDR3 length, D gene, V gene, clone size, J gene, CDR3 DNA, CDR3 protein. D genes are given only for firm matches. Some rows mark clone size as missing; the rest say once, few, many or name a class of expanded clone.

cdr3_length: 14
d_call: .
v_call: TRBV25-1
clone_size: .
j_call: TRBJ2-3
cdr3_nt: TGTGCCAGCAGTATTGACAGAGCCACAGATACGCAGTATTTT
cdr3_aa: CASSIDRATDTQYF

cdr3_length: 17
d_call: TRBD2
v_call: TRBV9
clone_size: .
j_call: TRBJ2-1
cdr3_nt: TGTGCCAGCAGCGTCCAGGGCGGGAGACCCTCCTACAATGAGCAGTTCTTC
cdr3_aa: CASSVQGGRPSYNEQFF

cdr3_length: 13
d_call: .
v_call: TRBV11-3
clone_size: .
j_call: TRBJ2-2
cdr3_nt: TGTGCCAGCAGGAGGTCTAACACCGGGGAGCTGTTTTTT
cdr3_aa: CASRRSNTGELFF

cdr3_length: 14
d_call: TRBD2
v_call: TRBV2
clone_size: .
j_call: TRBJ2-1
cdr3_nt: TGTGCCAGCAGTGTTTGGCTAGCGGTAAATGAGCAGTTCTTC
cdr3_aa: CASSVWLAVNEQFF

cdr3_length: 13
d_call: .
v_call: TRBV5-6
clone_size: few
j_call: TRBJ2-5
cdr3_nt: TGTGCCAGCAGCCCCAGCCCGAGCGGGACCCAGTACTTC
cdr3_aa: CASSPSPSGTQYF

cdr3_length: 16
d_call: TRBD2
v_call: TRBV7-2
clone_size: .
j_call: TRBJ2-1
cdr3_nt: TGTGCCAGCAGCTCGAGACTAGCGGGAGAGTACAATGAGCAGTTCTTC
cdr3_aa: CASSSRLAGEYNEQFF

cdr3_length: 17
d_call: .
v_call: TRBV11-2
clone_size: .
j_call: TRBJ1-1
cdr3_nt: TGTGCCAGCAGCTTAGGTAAAGCAGGGATCTTCCGCACTGAAGCTTTCTTT
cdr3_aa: CASSLGKAGIFRTEAFF

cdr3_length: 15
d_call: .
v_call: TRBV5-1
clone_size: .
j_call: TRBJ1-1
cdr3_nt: TGCGCCAGCAGCTTGATAACAGCCCCGAACACTGAAGCTTTCTTT
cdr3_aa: CASSLITAPNTEAFF

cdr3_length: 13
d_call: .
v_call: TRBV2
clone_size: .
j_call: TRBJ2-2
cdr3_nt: TGTGCCAGCAACCGGCAGAACACCGGGGAGCTGTTTTTT
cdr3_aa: CASNRQNTGELFF

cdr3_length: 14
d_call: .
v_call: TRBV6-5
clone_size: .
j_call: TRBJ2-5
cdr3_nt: TGTGCCAGCAGTGCCCTAGGGAGTTTGGAGACCCAGTACTTC
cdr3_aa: CASSALGSLETQYF

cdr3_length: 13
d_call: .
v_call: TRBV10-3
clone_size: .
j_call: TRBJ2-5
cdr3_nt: TGTGCCATCAGTGAGCCCGGGCTGGAGACCCAGTACTTC
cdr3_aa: CAISEPGLETQYF

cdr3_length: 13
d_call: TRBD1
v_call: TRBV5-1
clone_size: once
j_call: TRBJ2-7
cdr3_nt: TGCGCCAGCGGGACAGGGGGCTCCTACGAGCAGTACTTC
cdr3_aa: CASGTGGSYEQYF

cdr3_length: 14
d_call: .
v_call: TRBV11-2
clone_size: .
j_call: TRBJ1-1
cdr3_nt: TGTGCCAGCAGCCCCTCGGCGGGTAACACTGAAGCTTTCTTT
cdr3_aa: CASSPSAGNTEAFF

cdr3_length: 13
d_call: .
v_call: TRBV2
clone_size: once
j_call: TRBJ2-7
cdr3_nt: TGTGCCAGCCGGAGGGGCGCGGTGGCCGAGCAGTACTTC
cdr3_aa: CASRRGAVAEQYF

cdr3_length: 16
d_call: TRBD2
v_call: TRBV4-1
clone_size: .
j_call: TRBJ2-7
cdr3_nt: TGCGCCAGCAGCCAAAATCTAGCGGGAGGGTTCCACGAGCAGTACTTC
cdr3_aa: CASSQNLAGGFHEQYF

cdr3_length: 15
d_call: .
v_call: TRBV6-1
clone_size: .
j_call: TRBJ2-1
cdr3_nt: TGTGCCAGCCGTACAGGGTCGAGCTCCTACAATGAGCAGTTCTTC
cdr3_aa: CASRTGSSSYNEQFF

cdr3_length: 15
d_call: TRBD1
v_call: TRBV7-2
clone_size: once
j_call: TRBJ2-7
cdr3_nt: TGTGCCAGCAGCCGGCCGGGACAGGGGATTTACGAGCAGTACTTC
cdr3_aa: CASSRPGQGIYEQYF

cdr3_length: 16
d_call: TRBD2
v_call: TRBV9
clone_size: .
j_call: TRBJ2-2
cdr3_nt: TGTGCCAGCAGCGTAGCTGGGACTAGCGGCACCGGGGAGCTGTTTTTT
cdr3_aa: CASSVAGTSGTGELFF

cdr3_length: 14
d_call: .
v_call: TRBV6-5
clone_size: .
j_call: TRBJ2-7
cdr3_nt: TGTGCCAGCAGTTACTCGGGCGGCACCTACGAGCAGTACTTC
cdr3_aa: CASSYSGGTYEQYF

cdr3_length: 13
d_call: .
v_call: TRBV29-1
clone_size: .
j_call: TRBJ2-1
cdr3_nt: TGCAGCTCCCTCATAGGGGGAGAGAGTGAGCAGTTCTTC
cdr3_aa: CSSLIGGESEQFF

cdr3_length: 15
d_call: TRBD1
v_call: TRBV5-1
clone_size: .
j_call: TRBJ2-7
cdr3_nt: TGCGCCAGCAGCCGGGAAGGACAGGGCTCCTACGAGCAGTACTTC
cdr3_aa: CASSREGQGSYEQYF

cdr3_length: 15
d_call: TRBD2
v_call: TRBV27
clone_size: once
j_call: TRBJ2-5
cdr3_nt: TGTGCCAGCAAAAACGGACTAGCGGTGGGGGAGACCCAGTACTTC
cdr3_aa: CASKNGLAVGETQYF

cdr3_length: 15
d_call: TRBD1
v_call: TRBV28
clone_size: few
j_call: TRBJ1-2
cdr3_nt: TGTGCCAGCAGCACCCCCGGGACAGGGACGGGTGGCTACACCTTC
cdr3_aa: CASSTPGTGTGGYTF

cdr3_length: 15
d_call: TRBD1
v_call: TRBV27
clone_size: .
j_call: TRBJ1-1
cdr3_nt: TGTGCCAGCAGTTTATTTGGCGGGACAGGTTCCCGAGCTTTCTTT
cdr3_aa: CASSLFGGTGSRAFF

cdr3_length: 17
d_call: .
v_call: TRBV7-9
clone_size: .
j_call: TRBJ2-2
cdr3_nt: TGTGCCAGCAGCGCCGACAGGTTACCACCGAACACCGGGGAGCTGTTTTTT
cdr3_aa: CASSADRLPPNTGELFF

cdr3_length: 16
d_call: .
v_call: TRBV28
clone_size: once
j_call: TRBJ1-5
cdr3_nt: TGTGCCAGCACCCCGACCCAGGGATATAGCAATCAGCCCCAGCATTTT
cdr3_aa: CASTPTQGYSNQPQHF

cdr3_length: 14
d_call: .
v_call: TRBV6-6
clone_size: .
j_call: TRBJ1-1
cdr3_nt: TGTGCCAGTCTGGCGGGGGGCCCAAACACTGAAGCTTTCTTT
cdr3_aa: CASLAGGPNTEAFF

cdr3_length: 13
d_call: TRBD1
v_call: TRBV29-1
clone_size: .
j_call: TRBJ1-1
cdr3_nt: TGCAGCGTTAGGGGGCTCGGGAACACTGAAGCTTTCTTT
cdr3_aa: CSVRGLGNTEAFF

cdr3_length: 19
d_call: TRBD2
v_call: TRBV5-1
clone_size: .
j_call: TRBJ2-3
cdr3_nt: TGCGCCAGCAGCTTGGAGCCTAGCGGAGGCGTTCTTAGCACAGATACGCAGTATTTT
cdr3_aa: CASSLEPSGGVLSTDTQYF

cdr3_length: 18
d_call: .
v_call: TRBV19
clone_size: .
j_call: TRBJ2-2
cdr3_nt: TGTGCCAGTAGTTTTTTGCCGCGCGCGGGATCCCCGACCGGGGAGCTGTTTTTT
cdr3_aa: CASSFLPRAGSPTGELFF

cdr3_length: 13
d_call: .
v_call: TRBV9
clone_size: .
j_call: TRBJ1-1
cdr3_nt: TGTGCCAGCAGCGTATCTCAGAACACTGAAGCTTTCTTT
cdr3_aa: CASSVSQNTEAFF

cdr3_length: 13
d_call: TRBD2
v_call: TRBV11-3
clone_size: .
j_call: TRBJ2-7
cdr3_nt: TGTGCCAGCAGCTTACTAGCGGGAGGCGAGCAGTACTTC
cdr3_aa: CASSLLAGGEQYF

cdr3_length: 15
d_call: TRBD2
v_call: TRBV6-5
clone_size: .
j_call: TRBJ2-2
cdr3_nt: TGTGCCAGCAGTTATAGCGGGAAAGGAGCCGGGGAGCTGTTTTTT
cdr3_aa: CASSYSGKGAGELFF

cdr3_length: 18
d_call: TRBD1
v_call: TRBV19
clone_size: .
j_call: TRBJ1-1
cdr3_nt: TGTGCCAGTAGTCTCAACTCCGGGACAGCGGCGGTTATAACTGAAGCTTTCTTT
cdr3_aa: CASSLNSGTAAVITEAFF

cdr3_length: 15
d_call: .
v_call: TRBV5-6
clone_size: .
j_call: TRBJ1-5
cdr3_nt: TGTGCCAGCAGCACCCAGGTCTCGGGCAATCAGCCCCAGCATTTT
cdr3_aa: CASSTQVSGNQPQHF

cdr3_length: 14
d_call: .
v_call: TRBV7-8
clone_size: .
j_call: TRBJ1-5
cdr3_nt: TGTGCCAGCAGCGCGACAGGATTCAATCAGCCCCAGCATTTT
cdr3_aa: CASSATGFNQPQHF

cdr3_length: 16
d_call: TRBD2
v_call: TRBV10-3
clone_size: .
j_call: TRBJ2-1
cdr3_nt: TGTGCCATCAGTGAGTCTTCAGGCGGGAGGTTGAATGAGCAGTTCTTC
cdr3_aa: CAISESSGGRLNEQFF